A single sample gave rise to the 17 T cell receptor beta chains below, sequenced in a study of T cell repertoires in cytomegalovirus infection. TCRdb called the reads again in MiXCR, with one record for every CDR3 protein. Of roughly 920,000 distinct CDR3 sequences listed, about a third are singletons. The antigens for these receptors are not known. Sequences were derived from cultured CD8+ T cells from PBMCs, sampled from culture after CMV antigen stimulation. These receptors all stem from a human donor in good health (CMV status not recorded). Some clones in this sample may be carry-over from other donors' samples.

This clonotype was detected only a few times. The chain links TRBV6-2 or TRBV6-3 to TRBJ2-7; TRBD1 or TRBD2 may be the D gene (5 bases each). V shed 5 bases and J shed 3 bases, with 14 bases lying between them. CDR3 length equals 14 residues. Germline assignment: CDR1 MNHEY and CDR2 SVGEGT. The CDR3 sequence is CASSPGTGYYEQYV. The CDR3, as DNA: TGTGCCAGCAGTCCCGGGACGGGTTACTACGAGCAGTACGTC.

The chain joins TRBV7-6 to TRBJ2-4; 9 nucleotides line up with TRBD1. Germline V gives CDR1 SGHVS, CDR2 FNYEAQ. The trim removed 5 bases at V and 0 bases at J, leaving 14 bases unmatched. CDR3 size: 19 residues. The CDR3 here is CASSIQSGTGRLAKNIQYF. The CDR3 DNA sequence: TGTGCCAGCAGCATCCAATCGGGGACAGGGCGATTAGCCAAAAACATTCAGTACTTC.

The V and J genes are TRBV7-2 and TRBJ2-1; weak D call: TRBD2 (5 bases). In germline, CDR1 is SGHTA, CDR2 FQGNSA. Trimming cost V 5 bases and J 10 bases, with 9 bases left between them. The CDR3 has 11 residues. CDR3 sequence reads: CASSEGMEQFF. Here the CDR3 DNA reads TGTGCCAGCAGCGAGGGAATGGAGCAGTTCTTC.

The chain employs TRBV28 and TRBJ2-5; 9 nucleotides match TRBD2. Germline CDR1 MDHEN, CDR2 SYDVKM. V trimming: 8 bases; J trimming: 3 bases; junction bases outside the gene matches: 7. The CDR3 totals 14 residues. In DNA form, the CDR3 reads TGTGCCAGCGCCCCTAGCGGGGTGGAAGAGACCCAGTACTTC. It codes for CASAPSGVEETQYF. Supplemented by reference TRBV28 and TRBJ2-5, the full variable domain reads DVKVTQSSRYLVKRTGEKVFLECVQDMDHENMFWYRQDPGLGLRLIYFSYDVKMKEKGDIPEGYSVSREKKERFSLILESASTNQTSMYLCASAPSGVEETQYFGPGTRLLVL.

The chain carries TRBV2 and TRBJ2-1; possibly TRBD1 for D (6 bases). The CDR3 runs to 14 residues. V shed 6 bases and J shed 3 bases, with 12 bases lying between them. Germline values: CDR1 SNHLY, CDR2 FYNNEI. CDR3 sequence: CASRAQGIYNEQFF. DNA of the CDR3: TGTGCCAGCAGAGCACAGGGAATCTACAATGAGCAGTTCTTC.

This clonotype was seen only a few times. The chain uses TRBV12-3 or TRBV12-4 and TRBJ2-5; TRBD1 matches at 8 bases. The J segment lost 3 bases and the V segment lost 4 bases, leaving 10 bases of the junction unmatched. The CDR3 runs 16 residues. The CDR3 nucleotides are TGTGCCAGCAGTTCCCCCTTACAGGGGGTGGAAGAGACCCAGTACTTC. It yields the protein CASSSPLQGVEETQYF.

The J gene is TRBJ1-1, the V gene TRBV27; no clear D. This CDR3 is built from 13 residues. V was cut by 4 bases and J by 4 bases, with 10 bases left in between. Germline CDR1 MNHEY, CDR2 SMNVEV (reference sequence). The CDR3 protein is CASSSASPTEAFF. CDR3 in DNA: TGTGCCAGCAGTTCCGCGTCCCCCACTGAAGCTTTCTTT.

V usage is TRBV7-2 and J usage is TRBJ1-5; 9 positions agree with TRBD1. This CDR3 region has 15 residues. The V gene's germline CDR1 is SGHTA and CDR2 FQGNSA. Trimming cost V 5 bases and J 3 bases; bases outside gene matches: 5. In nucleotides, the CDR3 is TGTGCCAGCAGCCTGACAGGGGGTGACAATCAGCCCCAGCATTTT. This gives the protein CASSLTGGDNQPQHF.

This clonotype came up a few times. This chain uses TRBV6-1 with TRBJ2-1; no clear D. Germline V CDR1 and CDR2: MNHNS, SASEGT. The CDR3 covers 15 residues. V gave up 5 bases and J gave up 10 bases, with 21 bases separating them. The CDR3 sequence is CASSPFRRPKAEQFF. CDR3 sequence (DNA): TGTGCCAGCAGTCCTTTCCGACGGCCCAAAGCGGAGCAGTTCTTC.

CDR3 loop: CASSLRSGGARNTEAFF. The CDR3 bases are TGTGCCAGCAGTTTAAGGTCAGGGGGCGCGCGGAACACTGAAGCTTTCTTT. This chain uses TRBV28 with TRBJ1-1, with 8 bases lining up with TRBD1. Per the germline V gene, CDR1 is MDHEN and CDR2 is SYDVKM. The CDR3 spans 17 residues. Germline trimming cut 2 bases from V and 1 base from J; bases unmatched to any gene: 9.

For the CDR3, the DNA is TGTGCCAGCAGTTACAATGGGCCCAGTCAAGCTTTCTTT. Translated, it gives CASSYNGPSQAFF. The rearrangement joins TRBV6-5 to TRBJ1-1; D is uncertain. The CDR3 has 13 residues. The germline CDR1 and CDR2 sequences are MNHEY and SVGAGI. V was trimmed by 2 bases and J by 9 bases, leaving 13 bases between them.

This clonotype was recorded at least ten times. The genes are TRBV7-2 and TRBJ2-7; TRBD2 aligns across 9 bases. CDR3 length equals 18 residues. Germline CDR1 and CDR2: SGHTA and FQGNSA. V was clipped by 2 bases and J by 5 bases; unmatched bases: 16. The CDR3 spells CASSLRLAGRGKVHEQYF. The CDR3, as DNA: TGTGCCAGCAGCTTAAGGCTAGCGGGGAGGGGGAAGGTCCACGAGCAGTACTTC. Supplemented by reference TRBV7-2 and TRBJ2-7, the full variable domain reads GAGVSQSPSNKVTEKGKDVELRCDPISGHTALYWYRQSLGQGLEFLIYFQGNSAPDKSGLPSDRFSAERTGGSVSTLTIQRTQQEDSAVYLCASSLRLAGRGKVHEQYFGPGTRLTVT.

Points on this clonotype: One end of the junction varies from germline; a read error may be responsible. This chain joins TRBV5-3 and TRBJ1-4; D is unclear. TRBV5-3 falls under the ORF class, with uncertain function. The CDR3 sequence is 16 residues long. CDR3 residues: CASSLALVATNEKLFF. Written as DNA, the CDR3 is TGTGCCAGCAGCTTGGCCTTAGTTGCAACTAATGAAAAACTGTTTTTT.

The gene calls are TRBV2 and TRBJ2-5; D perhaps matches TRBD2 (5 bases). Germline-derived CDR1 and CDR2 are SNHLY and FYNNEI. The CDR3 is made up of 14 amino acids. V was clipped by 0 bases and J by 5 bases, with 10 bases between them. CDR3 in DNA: TGTGCCAGCAGTGAAGCGGACTCGTGGGAGACCCAGTACTTC. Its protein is CASSEADSWETQYF. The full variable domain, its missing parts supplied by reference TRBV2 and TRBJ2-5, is EPEVTQTPSHQVTQMGQEVILRCVPISNHLYFYWYRQILGQKVEFLVSFYNNEISEKSEIFDDQFSVERPDGSNFTLKIRSTKLEDSAMYFCASSEADSWETQYFGPGTRLLVL.

The CDR3 region is CASSLWGGTAEAFF. In DNA form, the CDR3 reads TGTGCCAGCAGCTTATGGGGAGGCACTGCTGAAGCTTTCTTT. This rearrangement joins TRBV13 to TRBJ1-1; D unclear. The CDR3 totals 14 residues. Looked up from germline, CDR1 is PRHDT and CDR2 is FYEKMQ (reference sequence). V lost 2 bases, J lost 6 bases, and 13 bases lay in between.

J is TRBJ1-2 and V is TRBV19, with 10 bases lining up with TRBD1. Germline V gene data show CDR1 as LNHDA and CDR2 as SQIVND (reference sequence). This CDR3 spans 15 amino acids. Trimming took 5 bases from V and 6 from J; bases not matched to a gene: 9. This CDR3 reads CASSSGTGVINGYTF. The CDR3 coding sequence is TGTGCCAGTAGTTCGGGGACAGGGGTAATTAATGGCTACACCTTC. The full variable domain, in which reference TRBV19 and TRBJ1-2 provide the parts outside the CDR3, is DGGITQSPKYLFRKEGQNVTLSCEQNLNHDAMYWYRQDPGQGLRLIYYSQIVNDFQKGDIAEGYSVSREKKESFPLTVTSAQKNPTAFYLCASSSGTGVINGYTFGSGTRLTVV.

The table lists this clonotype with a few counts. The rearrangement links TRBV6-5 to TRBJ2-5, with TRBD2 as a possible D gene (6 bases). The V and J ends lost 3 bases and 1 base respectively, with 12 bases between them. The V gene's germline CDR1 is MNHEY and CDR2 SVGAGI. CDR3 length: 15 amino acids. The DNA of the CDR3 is TGTGCCAGCAGTTATACTAGCTGGGGCCAAGAGACCCAGTACTTC. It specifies CASSYTSWGQETQYF.